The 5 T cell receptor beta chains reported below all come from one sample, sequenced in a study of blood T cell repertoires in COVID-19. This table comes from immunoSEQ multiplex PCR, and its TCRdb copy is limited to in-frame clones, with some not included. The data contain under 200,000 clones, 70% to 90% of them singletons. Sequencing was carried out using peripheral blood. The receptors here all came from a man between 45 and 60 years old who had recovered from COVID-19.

Here the CDR3 DNA reads TGTGCCAGTAGTCCTAGCCGTACTCTAGCGGGAGGGCGAGATACGCAGTATTTT. Its protein product is CASSPSRTLAGGRDTQYF. The V and J genes are TRBV19 and TRBJ2-3; 12 bases are shared with TRBD2. Germline-derived CDR1 and CDR2 are LNHDA and SQIVND (reference sequence). Trimming took 5 bases from V and 5 from J; bases not matched to a gene: 14. CDR3 length: 18 residues.

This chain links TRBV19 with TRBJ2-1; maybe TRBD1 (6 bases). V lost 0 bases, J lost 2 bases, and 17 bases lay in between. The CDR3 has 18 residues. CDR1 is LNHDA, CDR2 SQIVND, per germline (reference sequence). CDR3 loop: CASSIDGPGQGTYNEQFF. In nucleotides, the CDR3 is TGTGCCAGTAGTATAGATGGCCCTGGGCAGGGGACCTACAATGAGCAGTTCTTC.

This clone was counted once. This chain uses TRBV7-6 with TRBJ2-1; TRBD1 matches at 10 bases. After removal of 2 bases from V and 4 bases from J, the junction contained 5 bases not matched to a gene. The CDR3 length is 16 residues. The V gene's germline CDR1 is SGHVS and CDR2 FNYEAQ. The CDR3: CASSLMGQGSYNEQFF. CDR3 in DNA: TGTGCCAGCAGCTTAATGGGACAGGGGAGTTACAATGAGCAGTTCTTC.

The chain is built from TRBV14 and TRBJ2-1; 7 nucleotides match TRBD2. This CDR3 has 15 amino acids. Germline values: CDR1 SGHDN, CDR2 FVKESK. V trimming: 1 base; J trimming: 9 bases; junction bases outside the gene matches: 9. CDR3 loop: CASSQGTSALGEQFF. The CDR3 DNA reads TGTGCCAGCAGCCAAGGGACTAGTGCCTTAGGTGAGCAGTTCTTC.

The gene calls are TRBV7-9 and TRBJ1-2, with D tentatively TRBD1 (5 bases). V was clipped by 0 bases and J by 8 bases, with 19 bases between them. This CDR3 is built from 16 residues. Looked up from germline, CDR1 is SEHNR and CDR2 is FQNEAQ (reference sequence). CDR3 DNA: TGTGCCAGCAGCTTAGCGCCCTCAGGCAGGGTACGCGGCTACACCTTC. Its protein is CASSLAPSGRVRGYTF.